The 7 T cell receptor beta chains in this list originate from one sample, sequenced in a study of blood T cells in healthy people across ages. It was with a sample-barcoded 5' primer and a J-beta primer mix that a second PCR of roughly 7 to 11 cycles was run. From the 5' RACE reads, TCRdb called clonotypes with MiXCR, one entry per CDR3 protein. Of 1.5 million to 2 million distinct CDR3 sequences in the sample, 28% are singletons; the top ten hold 7.7%. The sequenced material came from blood. These receptor sequences come from a woman aged 25 to 39 in good health.

With regard to this clonotype: The junction and the germline gene differ at one end; a read error may be behind it. This chain connects TRBV2 to TRBJ2-1, with D hard to call. The length of the CDR3 is 15 residues. Germline loops: CDR1 SNHLY, CDR2 FYNNEI. As DNA, the CDR3 is TGTGTCAGCAGTGCCGGGTCCCCTCGTGGCAATGAGCAGTTCTTC. Protein product: CVSSAGSPRGNEQFF.

This clonotype turned up a few times. A much larger clone differs from this one at a single base, so this may be a read error. The gene calls are TRBV5-1 and TRBJ2-4; D is ambiguous. The J call may not be correct, given that the DNA end is closer to TRBJ2-7. Germline V CDR1 and CDR2: SGHRS, YFSETQ. This CDR3 is 11 amino acids long. In DNA form, the CDR3 reads TGCACCAGCAGCTTGGAGTTCGAGCAGTACTTC. Encoded protein: CTSSLEFEQYF.

The rearrangement uses TRBV12-3 or TRBV12-4 and TRBJ2-5; maybe TRBD2 (5 bases). Trimming took off 6 bases at V and 1 base at J, with 15 bases between the two ends. The CDR3 length is 15 residues. CDR3: CASRKGLFFQETQYF. The CDR3 DNA is TGTGCCAGCAGAAAAGGACTCTTTTTCCAAGAGACCCAGTACTTC.

The sample holds a few counts of this clonotype. J is TRBJ1-2 and V is TRBV6-1, with D possibly TRBD1 on 6 matching bases. From germline, CDR1 is MNHNS and CDR2 SASEGT. The CDR3 loop spans 15 amino acids. V lost 5 bases and J lost 4, with 17 bases in between. This CDR3 reads CASSPKGVHSYGYTF. Here the CDR3 DNA reads TGTGCCAGCAGTCCGAAGGGGGTTCATAGCTATGGCTACACCTTC.

This clonotype was found many times. The chain uses TRBV28 and TRBJ2-5; 10 bases fit TRBD1. Germline V gives CDR1 MDHEN, CDR2 SYDVKM. J lost 2 bases, V lost 5 bases, and 8 bases had no gene match. This CDR3 comprises 16 residues. CDR3 nucleotide sequence: TGTGCCAGCAGTGGGTATGGGACAGGGGAACAAGAGACCCAGTACTTC. This gives the protein CASSGYGTGEQETQYF. Using reference TRBV28 and TRBJ2-5 for the parts outside the CDR3, the full variable domain is DVKVTQSSRYLVKRTGEKVFLECVQDMDHENMFWYRQDPGLGLRLIYFSYDVKMKEKGDIPEGYSVSREKKERFSLILESASTNQTSMYLCASSGYGTGEQETQYFGPGTRLLVL.

In the case of this clonotype: Its ends do not fully match the called genes, so a read error is possible. The CDR3 DNA reads TGTGTCAGCAGCCCCCAGGGAGGGGATGAAAAACTGTTTTTT. It yields the protein CVSSPQGGDEKLFF. The V call is TRBV7-2, the J call TRBJ1-4; TRBD1 might be the D (5 bases). The CDR3 sequence is 14 residues long. In germline, CDR1 is SGHTA, CDR2 FQGNSA.

The table lists this clonotype with a few counts. This rearrangement joins TRBV6-2 or TRBV6-3 to TRBJ2-7; no firm D call. CDR3 length: 12 residues. The germline V gene encodes CDR1 MNHEY and CDR2 SVGEGT. Trimming removed 6 bases from V and 7 bases from J, with 13 bases in between. The CDR3 nucleotides are TGTGCCAGCAGCGACTCCCCCGGTGAGCAGTACTTC. This codes for CASSDSPGEQYF.